The present entry profiles one TCR beta chain with its context. The data derive from a study of blood T cell repertoires in COVID-19. Enrolled during active infection, Seattle patients were then followed longitudinally. V lost 0 bases and J 10 bases, leaving 12 bases between the germline ends. CDR3 size: 13 residues. Per the germline V gene, CDR1 is LGHDT and CDR2 is YNNKEL (reference sequence). Sequenced by immunoSEQ multiplex PCR; TCRdb stores in-frame clones only, minus some. The table lists about 280,000 clones, 86% of them singletons, with roughly 13% in the top ten. V is TRBV3-1 (or the pseudogene TRBV3-2) and J is TRBJ1-1; a possible D gene is TRBD1 (5 bases). The sequence was obtained from a woman between 70 and 85 years old with COVID-19, enrolled during active disease. Sequenced sample: peripheral blood. In nucleotides, the CDR3 is TGTGCCAGCAGCCAAGAGCGGGGGGGGAGAGCTTTCTTT. Translation gives CASSQERGGRAFF.